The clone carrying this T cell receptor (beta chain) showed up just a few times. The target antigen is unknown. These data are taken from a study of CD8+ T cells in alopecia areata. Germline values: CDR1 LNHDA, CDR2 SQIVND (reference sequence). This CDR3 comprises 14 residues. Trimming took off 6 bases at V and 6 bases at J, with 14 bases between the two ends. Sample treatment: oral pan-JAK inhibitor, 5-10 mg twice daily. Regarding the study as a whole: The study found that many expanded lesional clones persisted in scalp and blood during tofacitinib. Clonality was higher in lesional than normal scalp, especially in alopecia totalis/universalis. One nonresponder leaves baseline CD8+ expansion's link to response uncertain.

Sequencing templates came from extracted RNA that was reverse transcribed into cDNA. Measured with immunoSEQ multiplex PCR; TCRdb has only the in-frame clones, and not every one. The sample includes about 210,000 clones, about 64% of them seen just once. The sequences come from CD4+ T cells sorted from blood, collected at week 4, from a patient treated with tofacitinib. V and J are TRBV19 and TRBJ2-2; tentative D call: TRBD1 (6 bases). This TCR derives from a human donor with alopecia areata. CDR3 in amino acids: CASRGTGIAGELFF. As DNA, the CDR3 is TGTGCCAGTAGGGGAACAGGGATCGCCGGGGAGCTGTTTTTT. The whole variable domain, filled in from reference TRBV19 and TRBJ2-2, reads DGGITQSPKYLFRKEGQNVTLSCEQNLNHDAMYWYRQDPGQGLRLIYYSQIVNDFQKGDIAEGYSVSREKKESFPLTVTSAQKNPTAFYLCASRGTGIAGELFFGEGSRLTVL.